This TCR beta chain emerged from a study of control samples from healthy donors and cancer patients. This clone was found once. Assay: immunoSEQ multiplex PCR; the TCRdb copy retains only in-frame clones and omits some. The sample has 130,000 or so clones, roughly 94% seen once. Deletions cut 2 bases from V and 0 bases from J, with 17 bases between. The CDR3 has 19 residues. Germline V gene data show CDR1 as LGHNA and CDR2 as YSLEER. This sequence was found in a man aged 35 to 55 in good health. Sequenced input: blood. The chain couples TRBV4-3 to TRBJ1-6; unclear D gene. The CDR3 region has the DNA TGCGCCAGCAGCCAAAGCCTGGTGTCAGAGAGCTCCTATAATTCACCCCTCCACTTT. This translates into CASSQSLVSESSYNSPLHF.